A selection of T cell receptor beta chains follows, all from one sample in a study of T cells in Graves' hyperthyroidism and ophthalmopathy. From the multiplex PCR reads, TCRdb called clonotypes with MiXCR, one entry per CDR3 protein. The sample carries fewer than 400,000 distinct CDR3 sequences, roughly 25% recorded once. The source material was blood. The receptors here all came from a man between 50 and 59 years old with Graves' hyperthyroidism. CDR3s leave out the opening cysteine and the closing phenylalanine or tryptophan. Clone size is not always given. Where it is, it says once, few, many or a class for expanded clones.

len | j_gene | v_gene | abundance | CDR3aa
13 | TRBJ2-1 | TRBV9 | - | ASSGRDVAYNEQF
14 | TRBJ2-1 | TRBV5-1 | - | ASSYASGQGGHEQF
12 | TRBJ1-3 | TRBV20-1 | - | SASAGAGGNTIY
13 | TRBJ2-7 | TRBV12-5 | many | ASGPGGQGGNEQY
12 | TRBJ1-3 | TRBV19 | - | ASSRGSSGNTIY
11 | TRBJ1-1 | TRBV19 | - | ASSIRANTEAF
11 | TRBJ1-1 | TRBV7-9 | - | ASSLVFSGEAF
13 | TRBJ2-2 | TRBV11-2 | few | ASSELAGDTGELF
12 | TRBJ2-5 | TRBV7-9 | many | ASSAPGQGGTQY
15 | TRBJ1-4 | TRBV28 | few | ASSSRQGGSTNEKLF
14 | TRBJ2-5 | TRBV4-2 | - | ASSQDPAGGRETQY
14 | TRBJ1-1 | TRBV2 | - | ASSKRDPNWDTEAF
11 | TRBJ1-2 | TRBV29-1 | few | SVEQDRGAGYT
9 | TRBJ1-1 | TRBV20-1 | - | SAEGSTEAF
10 | TRBJ1-3 | TRBV27 | few | ASRGYGNTIY
12 | TRBJ1-2 | TRBV12-3/TRBV12-4 | - | ASRPQGGFYGYT
11 | TRBJ2-7 | TRBV6-1 | - | ASKTSGRGEQY
14 | TRBJ2-3 | TRBV29-1 | few | SVRAGTSGRTDTQY
12 | TRBJ2-1 | TRBV3-1 | many | ASSQAVTNNEQF
11 | TRBJ1-2 | TRBV2 | - | ASSESGLGGYT
11 | TRBJ1-1 | TRBV20-1 | many | SALLGTGTEAF
14 | TRBJ2-3 | TRBV19 | - | ASSTGLAGSTDTQY
15 | TRBJ2-4 | TRBV7-9 | few | ASSLVGQGGAKNIQY
13 | TRBJ2-7 | TRBV5-1 | - | ASSFLAGDGYEQY
11 | TRBJ1-1 | TRBV5-6 | - | ASSSLNPPSAF
11 | TRBJ2-5 | TRBV3-1 | - | ASSHTLGLAQY
13 | TRBJ2-7 | TRBV20-1 | few | SADHLTSGSYEQY
15 | TRBJ2-4 | TRBV28 | many | ASSRYDLTLAKNIQY
13 | TRBJ2-3 | TRBV20-1 | few | SASFAAPSTDTQY
14 | TRBJ1-6 | TRBV7-3 | - | ASSLGQMGYNSPLH
12 | TRBJ2-2 | TRBV11-3 | few | ASSLAPTTGELF
12 | TRBJ2-5 | TRBV5-1 | - | ASKVTGSQETQY
9 | TRBJ2-1 | TRBV20-1 | - | SAMQNNEQF
15 | TRBJ2-3 | TRBV2 | many | ASSEDRTSGTIYTQY
12 | TRBJ2-7 | TRBV12-3/TRBV12-4 | - | ASSLALGRGEQY
11 | TRBJ2-7 | TRBV7-2 | few | ASSGGPGYEQY
12 | TRBJ2-1 | TRBV28 | many | ASSYRGRGVPQF
10 | TRBJ2-5 | TRBV20-1 | few | SVKKNQETQY
14 | TRBJ1-2 | TRBV4-1 | - | ASSQGDSRANYGYT
10 | TRBJ1-5 | TRBV28 | - | ASSRPGGPQH
11 | TRBJ1-3 | TRBV24-1 | few | ATRHSAGNTIY
12 | TRBJ1-4 | TRBV6-1 | - | ASRQDRGNEKLF
13 | TRBJ2-4 | TRBV5-1 | many | ASSLEGAPGNIQY
11 | TRBJ2-7 | TRBV2 | many | ASAGSTFYEQY
10 | TRBJ1-5 | TRBV7-2 | few | ASGYSNQPQH
10 | TRBJ2-1 | TRBV6-1 | - | ASSPRTGEQF
13 | TRBJ2-7 | TRBV5-1 | - | ASSLNTGNSYEQY
12 | TRBJ2-5 | TRBV11-3 | many | ASSFSFPQETQY
15 | TRBJ2-7 | TRBV28 | few | ASSPRRGTGEFNEQY
15 | TRBJ2-2 | TRBV10-3 | many | AISSTTSGSLAGELF
14 | TRBJ2-1 | TRBV6-5 | - | ASSYGFGLAGYEQF
16 | TRBJ2-7 | TRBV4-1 | - | ASSQDNPGLARNYEQY
12 | TRBJ2-7 | TRBV20-1 | - | SARAQDGISEQY